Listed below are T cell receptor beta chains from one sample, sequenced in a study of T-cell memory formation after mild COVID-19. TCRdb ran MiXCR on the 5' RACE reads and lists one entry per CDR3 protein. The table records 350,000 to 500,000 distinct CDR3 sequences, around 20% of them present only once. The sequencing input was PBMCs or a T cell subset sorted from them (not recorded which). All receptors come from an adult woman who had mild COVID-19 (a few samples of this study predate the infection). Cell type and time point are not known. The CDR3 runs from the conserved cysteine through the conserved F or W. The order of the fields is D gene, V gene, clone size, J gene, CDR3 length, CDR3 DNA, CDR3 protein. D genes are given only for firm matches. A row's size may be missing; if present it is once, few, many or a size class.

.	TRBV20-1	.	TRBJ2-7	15	TGCAGTGCTACTCAAGGGACCCAAACACACTACGAGCAGTACTTC	CSATQGTQTHYEQYF
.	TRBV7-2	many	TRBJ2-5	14	TGTGCCAGCAGGTTAGACAGAGCACAAGAGACCCAGTACTTC	CASRLDRAQETQYF
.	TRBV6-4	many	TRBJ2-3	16	TGTGCCAGCAGTGACTCGAGGGTAGGGGATGCAGATACGCAGTATTTT	CASSDSRVGDADTQYF
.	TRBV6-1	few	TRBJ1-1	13	TGTGCCAGCAGTGACCAGAGGAACACTGAAGCTTTCTTT	CASSDQRNTEAFF
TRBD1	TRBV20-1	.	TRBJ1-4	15	TGCAGTGCTCTCCACCCAACAGGGGGCCGGGAAAAACTGTTTTTT	CSALHPTGGREKLFF
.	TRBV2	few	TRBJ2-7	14	TGTGCCAGCACCCAAGAAGGCGGACCCTACGAGCAGTACTTC	CASTQEGGPYEQYF
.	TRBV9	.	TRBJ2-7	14	TGTGCCAGCAGCCAAACAGGGTATCCTCGCGAGCAGTACTTC	CASSQTGYPREQYF
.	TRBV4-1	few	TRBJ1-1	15	TGCGCCAGCAGCCGAGAAACAGATATGAACACTGAAGCTTTCTTT	CASSRETDMNTEAFF
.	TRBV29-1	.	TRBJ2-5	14	TGCAGCGCACCGGGACTCTCGGGTCAAGAGACCCAGTACTTC	CSAPGLSGQETQYF
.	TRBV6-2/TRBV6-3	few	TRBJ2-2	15	TGTGCCAGCAGTTACAGGGGGAGAGGAACCGGGGAGCTGTTTTTT	CASSYRGRGTGELFF
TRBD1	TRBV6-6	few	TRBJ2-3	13	TGTGCCAGCAGCCGAGGACAGGCAGATACGCAGTATTTT	CASSRGQADTQYF
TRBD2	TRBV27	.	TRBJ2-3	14	TGTGCCAGCAGTTTATACGCGGGGGGGGATACGCAGTATTTT	CASSLYAGGDTQYF
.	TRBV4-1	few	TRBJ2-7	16	TGCGCCAGCAGCCAAGATCTCAGGGTCTATGCCTACGAGCAGTACTTC	CASSQDLRVYAYEQYF
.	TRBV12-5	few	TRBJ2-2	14	TGTGCTAGTGGCCCAGGAGGCCGCACCGGGGAGCTGTTTTTT	CASGPGGRTGELFF
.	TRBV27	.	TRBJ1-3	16	TGTGCCAGCAGTTTAGGCCTATACCACTCTGGAAACACCATATATTTT	CASSLGLYHSGNTIYF
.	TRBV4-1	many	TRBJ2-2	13	TGCGCCAGCAGCCAAGTGGGGCACGGGGAGCTGTTTTTT	CASSQVGHGELFF
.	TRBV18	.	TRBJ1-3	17	TGTGCCAGCTCACCGTCCATGGGCGGGAGCTCTGGAAACACCATATATTTT	CASSPSMGGSSGNTIYF
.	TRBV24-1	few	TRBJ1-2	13	TGTGCCACCATCGGCAGGGCAAGGTATGGCTACACCTTC	CATIGRARYGYTF
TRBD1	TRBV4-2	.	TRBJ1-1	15	TGTGCCAGCAGCCCGGGGACAGGGCTCGACACTGAAGCTTTCTTT	CASSPGTGLDTEAFF
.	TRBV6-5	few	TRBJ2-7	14	TGTGCCAGCAGTCCCCGGACCCGACGCGGAGAGCAGTACTTC	CASSPRTRRGEQYF
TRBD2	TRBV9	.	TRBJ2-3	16	TGTGCCAGCAGCGTGCGAAGCGGGGGGCTTGAAGATACGCAGTATTTT	CASSVRSGGLEDTQYF
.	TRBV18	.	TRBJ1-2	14	TGTGCCAGCTCACCAGGACAAAGGGTTTATGGCTACACCTTC	CASSPGQRVYGYTF
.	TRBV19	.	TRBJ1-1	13	TGTGCCAGTAGCCAGAGTCCTGGGACAGAAGCTTTCTTT	CASSQSPGTEAFF
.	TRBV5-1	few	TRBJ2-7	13	TGCGCCAGCAGCTTGGAATCCCTATACGAGCAGTACTTC	CASSLESLYEQYF
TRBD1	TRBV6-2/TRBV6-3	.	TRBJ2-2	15	TGTGCCAGCAGCCTCCAGGGGGCGCTCACCGGGGAGCTGTTTTTT	CASSLQGALTGELFF
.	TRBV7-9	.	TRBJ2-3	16	TGTGCCAGCAGCTTAATTTGGGGGGCCGGGACAGATACGCAGTATTTT	CASSLIWGAGTDTQYF
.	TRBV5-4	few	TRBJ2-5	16	TGTGCCAGCAGCTCAAGACTTATGCTGTACCAAGAGACCCAGTACTTC	CASSSRLMLYQETQYF
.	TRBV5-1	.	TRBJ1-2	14	TGCGCCAGCAGTCCGGACAGAAGCCAGTATGGCTACACCTTC	CASSPDRSQYGYTF
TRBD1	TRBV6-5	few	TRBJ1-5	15	TGTGCCAGCAGCCCAACAGGGGGAGGCAATCAGCCCCAGCATTTT	CASSPTGGGNQPQHF
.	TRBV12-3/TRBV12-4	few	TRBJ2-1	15	TGTGCCAGCAGTTTAATGGTAGCTTCCTACAATGAGCAGTTCTTC	CASSLMVASYNEQFF
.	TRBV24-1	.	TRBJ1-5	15	TGTGCCACCAGCGGAGCCCAGGGTGGCAATCAGCCCCAGCATTTT	CATSGAQGGNQPQHF
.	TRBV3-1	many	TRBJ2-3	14	TGTGCCAGCAGCCATCCGAGTCGGCCAGATACGCAGTATTTT	CASSHPSRPDTQYF
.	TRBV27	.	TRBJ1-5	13	TGTGCCAGCAGTTACGGGCCGAATCAGCCCCAGCATTTT	CASSYGPNQPQHF
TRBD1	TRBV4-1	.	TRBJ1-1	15	TGCGCCAGCAGCCAGCCGGACAGGGGGTTTCCTGAAGCTTTCTTT	CASSQPDRGFPEAFF
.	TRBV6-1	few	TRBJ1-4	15	TGTGCCAGCAGTTACCGGGGACATACTAATGAAAAACTGTTTTTT	CASSYRGHTNEKLFF
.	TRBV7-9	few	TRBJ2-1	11	TGTGCCAGCAGCCCTCTCCAAAAGCAGTTCTTC	CASSPLQKQFF
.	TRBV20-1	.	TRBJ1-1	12	TGCAGTGCTAACCCCCTGGGGGGAGAAGCTTTCTTT	CSANPLGGEAFF
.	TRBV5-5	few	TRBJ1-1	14	TGTGCCAGCAGCTCTGCCCGGGTTTTCACTGAAGCTTTCTTT	CASSSARVFTEAFF
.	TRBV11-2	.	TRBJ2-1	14	TGTGCCAGCAGCTTAACCCCGGACCACAATGAGCAGTTCTTC	CASSLTPDHNEQFF